This T cell receptor (beta chain) derives from a study of blood T cells in healthy people across ages. Donors gave roughly 10 milliliters of peripheral blood apiece. V dropped 3 bases and J dropped 6; count of bases not matched to a gene: 3. Germline V gene data show CDR1 as DFQATT and CDR2 as SNEGSKA (reference sequence). The CDR3 sequence is 14 residues long. Combining a sample-barcoded 5' primer with a J-beta primer mix, a second PCR ran for about 6 to 12 cycles. MiXCR, run by TCRdb on the 5' RACE reads, gives a single entry per CDR3 protein. The sample holds some 1.5 million distinct CDR3 sequences, under 30% seen once.

This TCR came from a woman under 40 in good health. Sequencing was carried out using blood. The chain employs TRBV20-1 and TRBJ2-2, with TRBD1 identical over 11 bases. The CDR3 region is CSARPGQGAGELFF. In nucleotides, the CDR3 is TGCAGTGCTAGGCCGGGACAGGGGGCCGGGGAGCTGTTTTTT.